A single sample is the source of the 18 T cell receptor beta chains below, sequenced in a study of Ad26.COV2.S vaccination and SARS-CoV-2 variants. Method: immunoSEQ multiplex PCR; TCRdb's copy keeps in-frame clones and lacks some. The sample includes 380,000 or so clones, around 89% seen only once; the top ten take roughly 5%. The treatment: approximately 18 received Ad26.COV2.S at low or high dose, single or two shots; 5 received placebo; per-sample allocation not given. Each sample was drawn 63 days after the first injection (of vaccine or placebo). The sample consisted of peripheral blood, taken in a trial of Ad26.COV2.S vaccine versus placebo. All receptors derive from a person between 18 and 59 years old who received the Ad26.COV2.S COVID-19 vaccine or a placebo.

V is TRBV9 and J is TRBJ2-7, with TRBD1 matching 9 bases. The germline V gene has CDR1 SGDLS and CDR2 YYNGEE. Unmatched junction bases numbered 11, after V lost 7 bases and J lost 6 bases. CDR3 length: 14 amino acids. In nucleotides, the CDR3 is TGTGCCAGCTCCTCCGGGACAGGGTATACCGAGCAGTACTTC. Its translation is CASSSGTGYTEQYF. The complete variable domain, with remaining parts taken from reference TRBV9 and TRBJ2-7, reads DSGVTQTPKHLITATGQRVTLRCSPRSGDLSVYWYQQSLDQGLQFLIQYYNGEERAKGNILERFSAQQFPDLHSELNLSSLELGDSALYFCASSSGTGYTEQYFGPGTRLTVT.

There are a few counts of this clone. V gene TRBV7-8 combines with J gene TRBJ2-7; 9 nucleotides align to TRBD2. The CDR3 consists of 16 residues. Per germline, CDR1 SGHVS and CDR2 FQNEAQ. The V segment lost 5 bases and the J segment 1 base; nucleotides outside the gene matches: 9. The CDR3 reads CASSVSSGGLSYEQYF. In DNA form, the CDR3 reads TGTGCCAGCAGCGTCTCGAGCGGGGGGTTATCCTACGAGCAGTACTTC.

The chain recombines TRBV19 with TRBJ1-1, with D unresolved. Trimming stripped 8 bases from V and 5 bases from J, with 15 bases between. Germline V gene data show CDR1 as LNHDA and CDR2 as SQIVND (reference sequence). This CDR3 has 13 amino acids. CDR3: CASSGEGETEAFF. For the CDR3, the DNA is TGTGCCAGTTCCGGGGAGGGAGAAACTGAAGCTTTCTTT. The complete variable domain, with remaining parts taken from reference TRBV19 and TRBJ1-1, reads DGGITQSPKYLFRKEGQNVTLSCEQNLNHDAMYWYRQDPGQGLRLIYYSQIVNDFQKGDIAEGYSVSREKKESFPLTVTSAQKNPTAFYLCASSGEGETEAFFGQGTRLTVV.

About this clone itself: The same CDR3 also results from other DNA sequences found in this sample. The CDR3 DNA reads TGCAGCGTTTCCTACAATGAGCAGTTCTTC. It codes for CSVSYNEQFF. This chain links TRBV29-1 with TRBJ2-1; D gene uncertain. V was cut by 5 bases and J by 1 base, with 0 bases left in between. This CDR3 comprises 10 residues. Germline CDR1 reads SQVTM; CDR2 reads ANQGSEA.

The CDR3 nucleotides read TGTGCCAGCAGTTATGTAACAGACCAAGAGACCCAGTACTTC. Amino acid sequence: CASSYVTDQETQYF. This chain joins TRBV6-5 and TRBJ2-5; D unclear. The CDR3 spans 14 residues. Germline V gene sequence: CDR1 MNHEY, CDR2 SVGAGI. V was trimmed by 3 bases and J by 0 bases, leaving 8 bases between them.

This clone was found once. The V call is TRBV7-9, the J call TRBJ2-1; D uncertain. Germline V CDR1 and CDR2: SEHNR, FQNEAQ (reference sequence). Between the trimmed V and J ends, which lost 4 bases and 0 bases, there was a span of 7 bases. The CDR3 is 14 amino acids. The CDR3 region is CASSSRTSYNEQFF. For the CDR3, the DNA is TGTGCCAGCAGCTCCCGGACCTCCTACAATGAGCAGTTCTTC.

The chain couples TRBV24-1 to TRBJ2-5; 7 positions match TRBD1. Trimming cost V 3 bases and J 2 bases; bases outside gene matches: 11. Germline lookup yields CDR1 KGHDR and CDR2 SFDVKD. This CDR3 has 17 residues. The CDR3 DNA follows: TGTGCCACCAGTGATGCCGGAAGGGGGCTAACTCAAGAGACCCAGTACTTC. Translated, it gives CATSDAGRGLTQETQYF.

The V call is TRBV19, the J call TRBJ2-7; D is uncertain. The length of the CDR3 is 15 residues. V was cut by 3 bases and J by 1 base, with 13 bases left in between. Germline V lookup: CDR1 LNHDA, CDR2 SQIVND (reference sequence). CDR3 in amino acids: CASSMSPYGSYEQYF. CDR3 DNA: TGTGCCAGTAGTATGTCCCCGTACGGGTCCTACGAGCAGTACTTC.

This chain connects TRBV7-3 to TRBJ2-1, with D maybe TRBD2 (5 bases). Germline-derived CDR1 and CDR2 are SGHTA and FQGTGA. The CDR3 extends over 15 amino acids. The V and J ends lost 0 bases and 6 bases respectively, with 12 bases between them. The CDR3 DNA follows: TGTGCCAGCAGCTTAACAGGGAGCGTTTCCAATGAGCAGTTCTTC. Its translation is CASSLTGSVSNEQFF.

V and J are TRBV19 and TRBJ1-2, with D maybe TRBD1 (5 bases). The V gene's germline CDR1 is LNHDA and CDR2 SQIVND (reference sequence). There are 13 residues in the CDR3. The V and J ends lost 6 bases and 5 bases respectively, with 13 bases between them. The chain's CDR3 is CASRDKGLYGYTF. CDR3 nucleotide sequence: TGTGCCAGTAGGGACAAGGGGCTTTATGGCTACACCTTC.

The V and J genes are TRBV4-2 and TRBJ1-1, with D possibly TRBD1 on 5 matching bases. The CDR3 extends over 16 amino acids. Per the germline V gene, CDR1 is LGHNA and CDR2 is YNFKEQ. V lost 3 bases and J 6 bases, leaving 20 bases between the germline ends. Written as DNA, the CDR3 is TGTGCCAGCAGCCATCTCCCCCCCCGCAGGGCCCCTGAAGCTTTCTTT. Protein sequence: CASSHLPPRRAPEAFF.

The CDR3: CASSLEGGGSTDTQYF. The CDR3 nucleotides are TGTGCCAGCAGCTTAGAGGGCGGGGGATCCACAGATACGCAGTATTTT. The chain carries TRBV7-8 and TRBJ2-3, with 7 bases identical to TRBD2. The CDR3 has 16 amino acids. V lost 1 base, J lost 2 bases, and 6 bases stayed unmatched. Germline lookup yields CDR1 SGHVS and CDR2 FQNEAQ.

The rearrangement links TRBV29-1 to TRBJ1-1; 11 bases are a match to TRBD1. The CDR3 is 15 residues long. Germline lookup yields CDR1 SQVTM and CDR2 ANQGSEA. The V segment lost 5 bases and the J segment 1 base; nucleotides outside the gene matches: 6. The CDR3 region is CSVTGQGASNTEAFF. The CDR3, as DNA: TGCAGCGTTACAGGACAGGGGGCCTCGAACACTGAAGCTTTCTTT.

In this sample, this clone turned up a few times. The chain links TRBV4-1 to TRBJ1-5; D not certain. The CDR3 extends over 15 amino acids. Germline-derived CDR1 and CDR2 are MGHRA and YSYEKL. V was shortened by 1 base and J by 3 bases, with 10 bases between the two germline ends. CDR3 nucleotides: TGCGCCAGCAGCCAAGGCGCACAGCCCAATCAGCCCCAGCATTTT. This encodes CASSQGAQPNQPQHF.

The chain carries TRBV7-9 and TRBJ2-1; D gene ambiguous. Trimming pared 5 bases from V and 7 bases from J, leaving 9 bases between. The CDR3 has 12 amino acids. Germline V gives CDR1 SEHNR, CDR2 FQNEAQ (reference sequence). CDR3 sequence: CASSRGGNEQFF. CDR3 DNA: TGTGCCAGCAGCAGAGGCGGTAATGAGCAGTTCTTC. The full variable domain, its missing parts supplied by reference TRBV7-9 and TRBJ2-1, is DTGVSQNPRHKITKRGQNVTFRCDPISEHNRLYWYRQTLGQGPEFLTYFQNEAQLEKSRLLSDRFSAERPKGSFSTLEIQRTEQGDSAMYLCASSRGGNEQFFGPGTRLTVL.

The chain combines TRBV6-2 or TRBV6-3 with TRBJ1-6, with a possible D match to TRBD1 (6 bases). The CDR3 is 14 residues long. Looked up from germline, CDR1 is MNHEY and CDR2 is SVGEGT. V was shortened by 6 bases and J by 10 bases, with 16 bases between the two germline ends. The CDR3 sequence is CASSRTGMNSPLHF. The CDR3 DNA sequence: TGTGCCAGCAGCCGAACAGGGATGAACTCACCCCTCCACTTT.

In its sample, this clone was seen once. V and J are TRBV5-1 and TRBJ2-7, with D unresolved. V gave up 0 bases and J gave up 2 bases, with 18 bases separating them. The CDR3 length is 17 residues. Per the germline V gene, CDR1 is SGHRS and CDR2 is YFSETQ. CDR3 sequence (DNA): TGCGCCAGCAGCTTGGCCAAGTTGGTAGGAAATCCCTACGAGCAGTACTTC. Protein product: CASSLAKLVGNPYEQYF.

A single count supports this clone. This rearrangement joins TRBV29-1 to TRBJ1-5; no firm D call. Trimming removed 4 bases from V and 7 bases from J, with 11 bases in between. The CDR3 contains 12 residues. Germline V gene sequence: CDR1 SQVTM, CDR2 ANQGSEA. The chain's CDR3 is CSVGYGDQPQHF. The CDR3 DNA is TGCAGCGTTGGGTATGGAGACCAGCCCCAGCATTTT.